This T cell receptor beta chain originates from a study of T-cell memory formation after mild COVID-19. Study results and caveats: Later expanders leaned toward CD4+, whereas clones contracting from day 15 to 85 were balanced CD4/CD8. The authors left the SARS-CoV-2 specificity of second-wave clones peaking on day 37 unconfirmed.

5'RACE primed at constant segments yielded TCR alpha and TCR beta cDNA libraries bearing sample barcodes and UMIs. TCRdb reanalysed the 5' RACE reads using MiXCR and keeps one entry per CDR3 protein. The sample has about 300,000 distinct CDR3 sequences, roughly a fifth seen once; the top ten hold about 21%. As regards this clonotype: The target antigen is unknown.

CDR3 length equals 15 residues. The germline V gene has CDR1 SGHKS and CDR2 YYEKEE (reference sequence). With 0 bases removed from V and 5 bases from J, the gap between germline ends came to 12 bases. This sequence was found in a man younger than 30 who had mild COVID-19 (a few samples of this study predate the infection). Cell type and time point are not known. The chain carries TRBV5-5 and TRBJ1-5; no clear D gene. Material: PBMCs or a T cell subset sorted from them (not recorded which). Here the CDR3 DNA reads TGTGCCAGCAGCTTGGTGTGGGGAGGGTATCAGCCCCAGCATTTT. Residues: CASSLVWGGYQPQHF. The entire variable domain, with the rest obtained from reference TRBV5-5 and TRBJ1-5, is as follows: DAGVTQSPTHLIKTRGQQVTLRCSPISGHKSVSWYQQVLGQGPQFIFQYYEKEERGRGNFPDRFSARQFPNYSSELNVNALLLGDSALYLCASSLVWGGYQPQHFGDGTRLSIL.